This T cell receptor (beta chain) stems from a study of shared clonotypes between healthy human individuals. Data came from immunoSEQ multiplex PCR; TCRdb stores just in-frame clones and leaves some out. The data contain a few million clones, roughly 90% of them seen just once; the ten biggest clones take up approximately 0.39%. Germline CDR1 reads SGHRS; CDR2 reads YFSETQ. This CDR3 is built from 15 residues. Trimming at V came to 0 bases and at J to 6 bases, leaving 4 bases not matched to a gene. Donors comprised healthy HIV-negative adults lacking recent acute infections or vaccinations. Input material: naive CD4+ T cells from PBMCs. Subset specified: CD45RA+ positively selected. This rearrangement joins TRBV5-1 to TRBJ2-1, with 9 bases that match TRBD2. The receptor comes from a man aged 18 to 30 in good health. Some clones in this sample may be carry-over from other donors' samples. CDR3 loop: CASSLGVAGVNEQFF. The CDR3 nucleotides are TGCGCCAGCAGCTTGGGGGTAGCGGGAGTCAATGAGCAGTTCTTC.